This T cell receptor beta chain was obtained from a study of Graves' ophthalmopathy and Graves' hyperthyroidism (dated by TCRdb to between 2018 and 2020). Background for the entire study: Peripheral blood was collected before any treatment was given, at the time of initial diagnosis. To explore V-J signatures distinguishing ophthalmopathy from hyperthyroidism, a discovery set of about 99 patients (more than 40 ophthalmopathy, over 55 stable hyperthyroidism) was enrolled. In five or six hyperthyroidism patients, the T-cell repertoire of thyroid tissue was compared with the T-cell repertoire of blood. In total, some 140 blood samples were TCR-sequenced: 40 to 45 ophthalmopathy, roughly 80 hyperthyroidism and some 17 hyperthyroidism-to-ophthalmopathy patients. For independent validation, a separate cohort was made up of 18 hyperthyroidism patients plus 17 patients who later progressed from hyperthyroidism to ophthalmopathy. After sampling, hyperthyroidism patients received methimazole starting at 30 mg daily, and ophthalmopathy patients received high-dose intravenous methylprednisolone. The study used signatures of the TCR beta repertoire to tell Graves' ophthalmopathy apart from Graves' hyperthyroidism and to predict which patients would progress to ophthalmopathy.

This clonotype turned up a few times. The antigen this receptor binds is unknown. No base quality values were provided; no much bigger clone lies one nucleotide off. For repertoire sequencing, TCR beta CDR3 regions were amplified from RNA transcripts. A first-round RT-PCR used HTBI primers with the Qiagen OneStep RT-PCR kit, followed by a second-round multiplex PCR, size selection and purification. Libraries were sequenced paired-end with 100 bp reads on an Illumina HiSeq2000. The study's own analysis went as follows. Reads were processed with SOAPnuke, discarding reads with adapters, uncalled bases, mean Phred below 15, or no exact constant-primer or identifier match. COPE v1.2.5 was used to merge high-quality paired reads. Each unique nucleotide sequence was defined as a clonotype, and clonotypes were aligned to IMGT TRB V, D and J references with MiTCR v1.1. The analysis was limited to V-J combinations with a frequency above 0.0001, which together covered roughly 99% of the repertoires. For each V-J combination, a TCR clonal expansion and chaos score was defined as F50 clonal expansion divided by the chaos observed in the TCRdist matrix. Welch's t-statistics and random forest were used to narrow the features down to approximately 13 V-J combinations, which were then fed into a naive Bayes classifier. The Morisita-Horn index was used to measure how similar the thyroid and blood repertoires were. TCRdb took the public reads, trimmed them with fastp at Q25, ran MiXCR for clone calling and kept in-frame beta chains. Duplicate CDR3 protein sequences are folded into a single record with the most common DNA and genes. TCRdb's processing, not the authors' own work, is the source of the V and J calls. The sample data list roughly 700,000 distinct CDR3 sequences, and roughly two fifths of these were observed just once. Around 40% of the sample comes from the top ten.

Patients with ophthalmopathy had moderately to severely active disease, with a Clinical Activity Score of 3 or more, a NOSPECS grade of 4 or more, and a disease duration of less than 3 months. Patients were excluded if they had other autoimmune diseases, uncontrolled infections, pregnancy or lactation. Diagnosis was based on clinical symptoms, serum thyroxine, TRAb, thyroid ultrasound and orbital computed tomography. Ficoll-Paque density gradient centrifugation was used to isolate PBMCs from approximately 10 ml of fresh peripheral blood. Trizol reagent was used to extract the total RNA, and its quality was then checked on an Agilent 2100 Bioanalyzer. What the work shows at the level of the full study, not this receptor alone: In validation, the model predicted ophthalmopathy progression with about 71% sensitivity and around 72% specificity; some 13 predicted patients were CT-confirmed with GO in a median of roughly 6.8 months. Sample size was not predetermined statistically, and investigators were not blinded to group allocation. The 13-signature model separated ophthalmopathy from stable hyperthyroidism with approximately 90% sensitivity and about 84% specificity in cross-validation, and 80%/75% in the test set. Most expanded thyroid clonotypes with a frequency above 0.001 also appeared in blood, which suggests that blood repertoires may reflect the immune response in the thyroid.

Sequencing was performed on peripheral blood. The sequence derives from an adult man with Graves' ophthalmopathy.

The DNA is TGTGCCACCAGTGATTTGGTGGACAGGGCCATGAACACTGAAGCTTTCTTT. This translates into CATSDLVDRAMNTEAFF. The rearrangement combines TRBV24-1 with TRBJ1-1; 8 bases in between match TRBD1. There are 17 amino acids in the CDR3, from cysteine to phenylalanine inclusive. The retained sequence is limited to the CDR3, 51 bases, with the frame set at the first base. Here V drops 0 bases and J drops 0 bases, and the junction holds 5 bases not matched to any gene. Looking up the germline V gene yields CDR1 KGHDR and CDR2 SFDVKD.